These T cell receptor beta chains were read from a single sample in a study of neurological immune-mediated disorders. TCRdb reprocessed the 5' RACE reads with MiXCR, giving one entry per CDR3 protein. The sample records about 62,000 distinct CDR3 sequences, 3.5% to 4.5% being singletons. Sample: PBMCs. All receptors come from a woman aged 45-60 years with multiple sclerosis. The CDR3 runs from the conserved cysteine through the conserved F or W. The D gene is left open where the match is weak. Clone sizes are given selectively: once, few, many, or a class where the clone is expanded.

>TRBV3-1|TRBJ2-7|many|.
CASSQLPGTYEQYF
TGTGCCAGCAGCCAACTGCCAGGAACCTACGAGCAGTACTTC
>TRBV20-1|TRBJ2-5|many|TRBD2
CSAERSGMGLETQYF
TGCAGTGCTGAACGGAGCGGGATGGGATTAGAGACCCAGTACTTC
>TRBV6-5|TRBJ2-2|many|TRBD2
CASSYDGWEGSGELFF
TGTGCCAGCAGTTACGACGGGTGGGAGGGGTCCGGGGAGCTGTTTTTT
>TRBV5-1|TRBJ1-5|many|TRBD1
CASSLGGGYQPQHF
TGCGCCAGCAGCTTAGGGGGCGGCTATCAGCCCCAGCATTTT
>TRBV3-1|TRBJ1-4|many|TRBD1
CASSHTSGTGHEKLFF
TGTGCCAGCAGCCACACTTCGGGGACAGGGCACGAAAAACTGTTTTTT
>TRBV28|TRBJ2-4|few|.
CASSLAPARPIQYF
TGTGCCAGCAGTTTAGCCCCCGCCAGGCCAATTCAGTACTTC
>TRBV15|TRBJ2-4|many|.
CATSPSGTKNIQYF
TGTGCCACCAGTCCCAGTGGGACCAAAAACATTCAGTACTTC
>TRBV28|TRBJ1-5|many|.
CASSFGGAGQPQHF
TGTGCCAGCAGCTTCGGGGGCGCCGGGCAGCCCCAGCATTTT
>TRBV7-3|TRBJ2-2|many|.
CASSLQGANTGELFF
TGTGCCAGCAGCTTACAGGGAGCGAACACCGGGGAGCTGTTTTTT
>TRBV20-1|TRBJ1-6|few|.
CSAKQPDSPLHF
TGCAGTGCTAAGCAACCTGATTCACCCCTCCACTTT
>TRBV15|TRBJ2-2|many|.
CATSREGGELFF
TGTGCCACCAGCAGGGAAGGCGGGGAGCTGTTTTTT
>TRBV7-9|TRBJ1-2|many|TRBD1
CASSFPGGPYGYTF
TGTGCCAGCAGTTTCCCAGGGGGCCCCTATGGCTACACCTTC
>TRBV7-2|TRBJ2-3|many|.
CASSLASSPSTDTQYF
TGTGCCAGCAGCTTAGCTAGCAGCCCTAGCACAGATACGCAGTATTTT
>TRBV10-3|TRBJ2-1|many|TRBD2
CATTSSGREAFF
TGTGCCACCACGAGTAGCGGGAGAGAAGCGTTCTTC
>TRBV12-3/TRBV12-4|TRBJ2-3|many|TRBD2
CASSFVVTSGKGTDTQYF
TGTGCCAGCAGTTTCGTCGTAACTAGCGGGAAAGGTACAGATACGCAGTATTTT
>TRBV15|TRBJ2-5|many|TRBD1
CATSTRDREETQYF
TGTGCCACCAGCACTAGGGACAGAGAAGAGACCCAGTACTTC
>TRBV15|TRBJ1-1|many|TRBD1
CATSREGGLDTEAFF
TGTGCCACCAGCAGAGAAGGGGGCCTGGACACTGAAGCTTTCTTT
>TRBV28|TRBJ2-7|many|.
CASSFGPSYEQYF
TGTGCCAGCAGTTTCGGCCCCTCCTACGAGCAGTACTTC
>TRBV29-1|TRBJ2-5|few|.
CSVIGGGETQYF
TGCAGCGTAATAGGGGGGGGCGAGACCCAGTACTTC
>TRBV6-1|TRBJ1-2|many|.
CASNLPGDGYTF
TGTGCCAGCAACTTACCTGGGGATGGCTACACCTTC
>TRBV15|TRBJ1-4|many|.
CATSRGGIGEKLFF
TGTGCCACCAGCAGAGGTGGGATTGGTGAAAAACTGTTTTTT
>TRBV29-1|TRBJ2-5|many|TRBD2
CSVGASGSAETQYF
TGCAGCGTTGGGGCTAGCGGGAGCGCAGAGACCCAGTACTTC
>TRBV7-2|TRBJ1-5|many|.
CASSLAGGPSQPQHF
TGTGCCAGCAGCTTAGCTGGGGGGCCGAGTCAGCCCCAGCATTTT
>TRBV4-3|TRBJ2-3|many|TRBD2
CASSQKTSGRVTDTQYF
TGCGCCAGCAGCCAAAAAACTAGCGGGAGGGTCACAGATACGCAGTATTTT
>TRBV11-3|TRBJ2-3|many|.
CASSLDPASDTQYF
TGTGCCAGCAGCTTAGACCCTGCGTCAGATACGCAGTATTTT
>TRBV5-1|TRBJ2-2|many|TRBD2
CASSSGLATTGELFF
TGCGCCAGCAGCTCGGGACTAGCGACCACCGGGGAGCTGTTTTTT
>TRBV5-1|TRBJ1-6|many|TRBD1
CASRRQGQNSPLHF
TGCGCCAGCAGACGACAGGGTCAAAATTCACCCCTCCACTTT
>TRBV7-9|TRBJ2-7|many|.
CASSFGAPPYEQYF
TGTGCCAGCAGCTTTGGGGCACCTCCCTACGAGCAGTACTTC
>TRBV24-1|TRBJ1-2|many|.
CATEAAGYGYTF
TGTGCCACCGAGGCAGCTGGCTATGGCTACACCTTC
>TRBV5-1|TRBJ1-1|many|.
CASSYQGSTEAFF
TGCGCCAGCAGCTATCAGGGGTCCACTGAAGCTTTCTTT
>TRBV6-1|TRBJ1-5|few|TRBD1
CASRYPGTEVQPQNF
TGTGCCAGCAGGTACCCCGGGACAGAAGTTCAGCCCCAGAATTTT
>TRBV3-1|TRBJ2-5|many|.
CASSQGLDGQETQYF
TGTGCCAGCAGCCAAGGACTTGATGGACAAGAGACCCAGTACTTC
>TRBV9|TRBJ2-7|many|.
CASSVVLGSEQYF
TGTGCCAGCAGCGTAGTTTTGGGGTCCGAGCAGTACTTC
>TRBV7-2|TRBJ2-1|.|.
CASRMGGGEFF
TGTGCCAGCAGAATGGGGGGGGGCGAGTTCTTC
>TRBV7-9|TRBJ1-4|many|.
CASGKRETNEKLFF
TGTGCCAGCGGCAAGAGGGAAACTAATGAAAAACTGTTTTTT
>TRBV6-5|TRBJ1-5|many|.
CASSPALQGPNQPQHF
TGTGCCAGCAGCCCGGCCTTGCAGGGGCCGAATCAGCCCCAGCATTTT